This T cell receptor beta chain came from a study of cytomegalovirus exposure and HLA in healthy donors (dated by TCRdb to 2016 to 2017). About the study as a whole: According to an earlier analysis of a few hundred of the donors, 200 million or so T cells yielded some 120 million unique TCR beta sequences and 276 Gb of sequence data. The T cell repertoires of several hundred subjects were profiled by immunosequencing and related to cytomegalovirus serostatus. A separate validation cohort of approximately 120 different subjects was used in addition to the 666-subject first cohort. To predict cytomegalovirus infection status, the study brought together high-throughput TCR immunosequencing, statistical association of individual TCRs with disease status, and machine learning. Alongside the repertoire data, information on donor age, sex, ethnicity and CMV serostatus was compiled. An early release covering about 600 HLA-typed donors comprised approximately 290 gigabases of sequencing data and tens of millions of unique TCR sequences. A later analysis re-examined previously published TCR beta repertoires from 610 or so donors and added high-resolution HLA genotyping to investigate patterns of TCR occurrence. Because of strong linkage in the cohort, roughly five DR-DQ haplotypes were treated as single units for association and clustering. The study aimed to test whether cataloging public T cell receptors could reveal signatures of past pathogen exposure. Every repertoire in the discovery cohort had been generated on one and the same sequencing platform. Of the approximately 400 genotyped donors, roughly 85% fell in the genetic ancestry cluster associated with self-reported Caucasian donors. HLA typing included class I and class II loci at four-digit resolution. In an earlier analysis of a few hundred of the donors, high-throughput TCR beta sequencing was used to judge whether each TCR beta V gene segment behaved as functional or pseudogenic. Rather than drawing on any new phenotypic data, the later analysis identified candidate immune exposures from TCR beta sequences and the way those sequences occurred across donors. A later genetic analysis used genome-wide SNP genotypes for about 55% of the 666 donors, treating that subset as a discovery cohort. Typing coverage differed by locus: A, B, C, DRB1 and DQB1 were typed in roughly 629-640 donors, DQA1 in 522, DPA1 in some 600, and DPB1 in around 440. Among some 410 genotyped donors of the cohort, an average of approximately 240,000 unique TCR beta nucleotide sequences were sequenced per donor, about a sixth of them non-productive.

The CDR3 goes from the cysteine to the phenylalanine over 15 residues. Only the CDR3 portion is preserved as DNA: 45 bases, with reading frame beginning at the first base. The germline V and J ends show losses of 5 bases and 5 bases respectively, and no gene match explains 5 bases of the junction. The germline V gene encodes CDR1 SEHNR and CDR2 FQNEAQ (reference sequence). The method was the immunoSEQ multiplex PCR assay. A mixture of 60 forward primers for TCR Vbeta segments and 13 reverse primers for TCR Jbeta segments was used in the multiplex PCR. The CDR3 region of rearranged TCR beta genes was amplified from genomic DNA with a multiplex PCR assay. On the Illumina HiSeq System, the amplified TCR beta libraries were sequenced as 87-base-pair reads. The original methods were these. A later analysis tallied some 79 million unique TCR beta chains across the 666 repertoires, and approximately 12 million of those chains were shared by two or more donors. Raw reads were error-corrected and collapsed into unique sequences by a nearest-neighbor algorithm in which closely related sequences were merged to remove PCR and sequencing errors. V, D and J gene segments were assigned by aligning CDR3 sequences to IMGT reference sequences. For a sequence to be retained, a match of at least six nucleotides to both a V gene segment and a J gene segment was required. Rearrangements were called productive when the CDR3 lacked stop codons and stayed in frame with V and J; all others were non-productive. Following IMGT convention, CDR3 was defined as the stretch from the second conserved V-encoded cysteine to the conserved J-encoded phenylalanine. Sequences without an unambiguous match to a single V gene segment were excluded from the earlier analysis of almost 600 of the donors. In an earlier analysis of some 590 of the donors, a V segment was called functional when productive rearrangements were above 56.7%, and segregating when the standard deviation between donors exceeded 5%. A statistical classification framework was built to diagnose cytomegalovirus status from the catalog of TCR beta chain sequences. In a later analysis, V and J genes were assigned by comparing TCR nucleotide sequences against IMGT/GENE-DB human TR gene sequences. In a later analysis, CDR3 sequences and most-parsimonious VDJ recombination scenarios were assigned using the TCRdist pipeline. In a later analysis, each TCR beta chain was defined by its CDR3 amino acid sequence together with its V-gene family, and reads lacking a unique V-gene family were excluded. As a way to deal with suspected cross-contamination and a sequencing artifact, a later analysis dropped nearly 600 nucleotide sequences that were highly shared and had low generation probability. For each public chain, a later analysis derived a clonal expansion index from normalized ranks of inferred template counts within each repertoire. In a later analysis, generation probabilities were computed with a VDJ recombination model fitted to out-of-frame rearrangements, and the resulting probabilities were checked against IGoR. A later analysis scored TCR-TCR, TCR-HLA and TCR-CMV co-occurrence with hypergeometric tests, applying a repertoire-size bias correction to TCR pairs. In a later analysis, false discovery rates were estimated by permuting HLA or CMV assignments 20 times. In a later analysis, co-occurring TCRs were grouped using DBSCAN, and TCRdist sequence similarity was added for clustering within HLA-allele-positive subsets. Co-occurrence clustering excluded repertoires with fewer than 30,000 or more than 120,000 public chains, plus five with anomalous nucleotide sharing. TCRdb took over this immuneACCESS table, retaining in-frame rearrangements with V and J assigned. Such tables are incomplete; in checked studies, under half of the missing clones stem from an unresolved V gene, and the remainder is unexplained. That table furnishes V, J and clone size, whereas the DNA furnished D and trimming. This sample's clone table shows 150,000 to 200,000 clones. The ten most abundant clones make up 1% to 1.5% of the sample.

The paper's findings and limits, for the study overall: An association between a missense DCLRE1C variant and V-gene and J-gene trimming of TCR beta chains was found in a later genetic analysis and replicated in an independent cohort. The study listed 164 TCR beta chains as associated with cytomegalovirus. The classifier was reported to diagnose cytomegalovirus status with high specificity and sensitivity in both the original cohort and the validation cohort. A later analysis associated approximately 17,000 TCR beta sequences with specific HLA alleles at a false discovery rate of 0.05. Three of the identified cytomegalovirus-associated TCR beta chains were confirmed in vitro to be specific for cytomegalovirus antigens. The presence/absence analyses assumed that sequencing depth was roughly uniform across donors, and that assumption may not be true. According to a later analysis, TCR association rates differed among HLA loci, with DRB1 alleles showing the most associated TCRs and HLA-C alleles showing the fewest. The 87-base-pair reads could not distinguish some IMGT-functional V segments, including TRBV6-2 and TRBV6-3, so those segments were excluded. A group of highly shared sequence variants was considered likely to be a technical artifact of the sequencing pipeline. Most TCR sequences were seen in very few donors, while some public TCRs were found in many individuals. Linkage disequilibrium might explain the correlated functional status among segregating V segments, but an unknown experimental factor could not be excluded. In an earlier analysis of 587 of the donors, most TCR beta V segments appeared in productive rearrangements about 90% or about 30% of the time, broadly matching IMGT annotations. Several of the top co-occurrence clusters appeared to be linked to parvovirus B19, influenza, CMV and Epstein-Barr virus, according to a later analysis. The authors suggested that the approach could potentially be generalized to other disease states and immunological phenotypes. A further reported finding was that TCR beta sequences accurately predicted the HLA-A and HLA-B alleles for most subjects in the first cohort. Because some donors lacked HLA typing at each locus, the association tests relied only on the typed subset. Compared with the roughly 700-donor mean, donors in an Asian-associated ancestry cluster had fewer N-insertions in productive TCRs, according to a later genetic analysis. About 15 rarely observed V segments, including chromosome 9 orphons, were excluded from the earlier analysis of several hundred of the donors because counts were too low. For the cohort, immune exposure information was limited to CMV serostatus. In a later analysis, most CMV-associated TCR beta chains were found to appear HLA-restricted, with HLA associations seemingly driven largely by CMV exposure. Strong co-occurrence of HLA alleles, especially DR and DQ, made assigning TCR associations to individual alleles difficult. Only TCR beta chains were sequenced in this cohort, and the absence of alpha or paired-chain data limited detectable features. A later analysis found that HLA-associated TCR beta chains were more clonally expanded and had lower generation probabilities than equally common non-associated chains.

The cohort was made up of roughly 670 healthy bone marrow donors. All cohort members were sampled while nominally healthy, although unrecorded immune exposures were likely present. The donor tested CMV seronegative and was one of the 352 seronegative cohort members. Each donor provided a peripheral blood sample, and peripheral blood mononuclear cells were used for TCR beta sequencing. Genomic DNA was extracted from the blood cell samples with the Qiagen DNeasy Blood Extraction Kit. A word on this clone: The clone's antigen remains unknown.

The source is a woman between 55 and 75 years old in good health and CMV-seronegative. Specimen: PBMCs. This sequence uses TRBV7-9 and TRBJ2-3, and 12 junction bases match TRBD1. The sequence in DNA is TGTGCCAGCAGCCGGGACAGGGGGCATAAAGATACGCAGTATTTT. Translated, this is CASSRDRGHKDTQYF. Here the CDR3 is joined to the reference TRBV7-9 and TRBJ2-3 genes, and the full variable domain is: DTGVSQNPRHKITKRGQNVTFRCDPISEHNRLYWYRQTLGQGPEFLTYFQNEAQLEKSRLLSDRFSAERPKGSFSTLEIQRTEQGDSAMYLCASSRDRGHKDTQYFGPGTRLTVL.